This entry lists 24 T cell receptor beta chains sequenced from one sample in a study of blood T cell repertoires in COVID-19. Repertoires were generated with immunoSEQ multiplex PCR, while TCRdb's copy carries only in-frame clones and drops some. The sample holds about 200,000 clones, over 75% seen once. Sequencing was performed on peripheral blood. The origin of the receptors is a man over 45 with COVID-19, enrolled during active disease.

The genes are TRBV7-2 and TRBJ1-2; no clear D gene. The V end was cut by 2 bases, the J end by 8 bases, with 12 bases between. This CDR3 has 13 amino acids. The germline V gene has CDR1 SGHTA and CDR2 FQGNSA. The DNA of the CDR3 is TGTGCCAGCAGCTTATATGGGGAGCGGGGCTACACCTTC. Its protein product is CASSLYGERGYTF.

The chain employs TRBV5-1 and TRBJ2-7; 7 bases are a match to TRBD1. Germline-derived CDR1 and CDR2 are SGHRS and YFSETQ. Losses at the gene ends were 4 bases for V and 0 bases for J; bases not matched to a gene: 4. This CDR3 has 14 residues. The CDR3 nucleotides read TGCGCCAGCAGCGGACAGGCCAGCTCCTACGAGCAGTACTTC. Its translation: CASSGQASSYEQYF.

The CDR3 DNA reads as TGTGCCAGCAGCGCACCAGGGTACTATGGCTACACCTTC. Encoded protein: CASSAPGYYGYTF. The V call is TRBV11-2, the J call TRBJ1-2; a possible D gene is TRBD1 (5 bases). The CDR3 runs to 13 residues. Trimming removed 5 bases at V and 3 bases at J, with 10 bases between. Germline assignment: CDR1 SGHAT and CDR2 FQNNGV. The full variable domain, in which reference TRBV11-2 and TRBJ1-2 provide the parts outside the CDR3, is EAGVAQSPRYKIIEKRQSVAFWCNPISGHATLYWYQQILGQGPKLLIQFQNNGVVDDSQLPKDRFSAERLKGVDSTLKIQPAKLEDSAVYLCASSAPGYYGYTFGSGTRLTVV.

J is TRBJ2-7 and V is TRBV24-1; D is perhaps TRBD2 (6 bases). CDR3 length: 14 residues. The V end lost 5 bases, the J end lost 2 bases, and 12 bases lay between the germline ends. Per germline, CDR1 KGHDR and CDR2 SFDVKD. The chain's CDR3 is CATSAGEPTYEQYF. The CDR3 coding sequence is TGTGCCACCAGTGCGGGGGAACCGACCTACGAGCAGTACTTC.

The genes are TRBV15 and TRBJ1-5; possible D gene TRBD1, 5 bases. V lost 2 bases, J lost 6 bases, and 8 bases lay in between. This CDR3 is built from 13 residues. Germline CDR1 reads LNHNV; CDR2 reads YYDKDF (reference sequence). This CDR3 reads CATSRIQGQPQHF. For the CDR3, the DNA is TGTGCCACCAGCAGAATCCAGGGTCAGCCCCAGCATTTT. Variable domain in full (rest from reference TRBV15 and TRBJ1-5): DAMVIQNPRYQVTQFGKPVTLSCSQTLNHNVMYWYQQKSSQAPKLLFHYYDKDFNNEADTPDNFQSRRPNTSFCFLDIRSPGLGDTAMYLCATSRIQGQPQHFGDGTRLSIL.

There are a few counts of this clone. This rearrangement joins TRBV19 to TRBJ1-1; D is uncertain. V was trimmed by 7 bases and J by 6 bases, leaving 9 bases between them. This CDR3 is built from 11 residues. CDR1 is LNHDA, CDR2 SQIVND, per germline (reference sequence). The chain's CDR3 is CASTSYAEAFF. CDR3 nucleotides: TGTGCCAGTACCAGTTACGCTGAAGCTTTCTTT.

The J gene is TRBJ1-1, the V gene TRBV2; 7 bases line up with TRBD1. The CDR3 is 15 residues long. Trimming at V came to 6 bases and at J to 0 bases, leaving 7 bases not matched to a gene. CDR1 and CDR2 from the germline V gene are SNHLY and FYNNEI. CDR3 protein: CASRVGQSMNTEAFF. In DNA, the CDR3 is TGTGCCAGCAGGGTGGGACAGTCCATGAACACTGAAGCTTTCTTT.

The CDR3 DNA reads as TGTGCCACCAGCAGAGATGGGTCGAGGGAAAAACTGTTTTTT. Translating gives CATSRDGSREKLFF. The genes are TRBV15 and TRBJ1-4; D is unclear. The CDR3 length is 14 residues. Trimming left V 0 bases short and J 8 bases short, with 10 bases between. The germline gives CDR1 LNHNV, CDR2 YYDKDF (reference sequence).

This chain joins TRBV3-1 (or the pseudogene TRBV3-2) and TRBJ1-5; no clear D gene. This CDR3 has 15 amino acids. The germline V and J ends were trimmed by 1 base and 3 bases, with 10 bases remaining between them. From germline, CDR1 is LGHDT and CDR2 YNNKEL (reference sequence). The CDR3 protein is CASSQVSRINQPQHF. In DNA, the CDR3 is TGTGCCAGCAGCCAAGTTTCCAGGATCAATCAGCCCCAGCATTTT.

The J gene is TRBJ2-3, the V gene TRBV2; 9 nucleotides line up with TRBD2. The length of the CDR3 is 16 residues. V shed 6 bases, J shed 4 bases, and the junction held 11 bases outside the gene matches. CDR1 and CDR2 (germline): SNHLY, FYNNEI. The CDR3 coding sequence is TGTGCCAGCAGGACCGGGACTAGCTTTAGATCAGATACGCAGTATTTT. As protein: CASRTGTSFRSDTQYF. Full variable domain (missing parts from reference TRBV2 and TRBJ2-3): EPEVTQTPSHQVTQMGQEVILRCVPISNHLYFYWYRQILGQKVEFLVSFYNNEISEKSEIFDDQFSVERPDGSNFTLKIRSTKLEDSAMYFCASRTGTSFRSDTQYFGPGTRLTVL.

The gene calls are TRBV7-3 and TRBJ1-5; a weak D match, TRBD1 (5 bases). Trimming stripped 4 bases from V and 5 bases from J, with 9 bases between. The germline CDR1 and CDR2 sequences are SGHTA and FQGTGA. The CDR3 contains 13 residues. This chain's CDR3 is CASSSQGDQPQHF. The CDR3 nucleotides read TGTGCCAGCAGCTCTCAGGGCGATCAGCCCCAGCATTTT.

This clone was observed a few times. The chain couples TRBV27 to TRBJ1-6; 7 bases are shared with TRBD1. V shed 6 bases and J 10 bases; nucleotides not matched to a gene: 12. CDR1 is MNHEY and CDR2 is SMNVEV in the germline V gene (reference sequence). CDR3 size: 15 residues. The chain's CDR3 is CASSPRQGPYSPLHF. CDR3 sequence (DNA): TGTGCCAGCAGCCCACGACAGGGCCCATACTCACCCCTCCACTTT.

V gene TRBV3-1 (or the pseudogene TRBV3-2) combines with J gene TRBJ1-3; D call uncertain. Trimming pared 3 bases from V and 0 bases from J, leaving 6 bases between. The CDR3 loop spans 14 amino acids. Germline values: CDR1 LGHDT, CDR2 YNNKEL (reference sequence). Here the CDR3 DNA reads TGTGCCAGCAGCCAGCAGGCCTCTGGAAACACCATATATTTT. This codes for CASSQQASGNTIYF.

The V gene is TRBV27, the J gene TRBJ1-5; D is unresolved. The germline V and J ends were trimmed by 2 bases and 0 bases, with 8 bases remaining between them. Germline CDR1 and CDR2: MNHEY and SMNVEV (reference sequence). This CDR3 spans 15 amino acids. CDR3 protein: CASSLVGYSNQPQHF. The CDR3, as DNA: TGTGCCAGCAGTTTAGTGGGCTATAGCAATCAGCCCCAGCATTTT.

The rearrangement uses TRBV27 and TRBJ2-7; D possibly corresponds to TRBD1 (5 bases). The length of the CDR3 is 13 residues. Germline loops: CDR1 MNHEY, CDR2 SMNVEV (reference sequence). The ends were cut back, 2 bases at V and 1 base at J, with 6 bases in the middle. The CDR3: CASSLAGSYEQYF. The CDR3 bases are TGTGCCAGCAGTTTAGCAGGGTCCTACGAGCAGTACTTC.

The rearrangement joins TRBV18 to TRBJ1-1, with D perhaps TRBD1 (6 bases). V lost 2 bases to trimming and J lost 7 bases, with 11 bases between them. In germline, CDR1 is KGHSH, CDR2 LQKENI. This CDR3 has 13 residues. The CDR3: CASSPGAGVEAFF. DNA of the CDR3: TGTGCCAGCTCACCAGGGGCAGGGGTTGAAGCTTTCTTT.

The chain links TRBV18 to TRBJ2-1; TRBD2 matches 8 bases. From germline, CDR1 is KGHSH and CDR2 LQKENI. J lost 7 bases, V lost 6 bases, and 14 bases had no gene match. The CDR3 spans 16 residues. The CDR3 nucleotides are TGTGCCAGCTCGGAGGATAGCGGGACCCTCGGGAATGAGCAGTTCTTC. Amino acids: CASSEDSGTLGNEQFF. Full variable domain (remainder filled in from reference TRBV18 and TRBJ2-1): NAGVMQNPRHLVRRRGQEARLRCSPMKGHSHVYWYRQLPEEGLKFMVYLQKENIIDESGMPKERFSAEFPKEGPSILRIQQVVRGDSAAYFCASSEDSGTLGNEQFFGPGTRLTVL.

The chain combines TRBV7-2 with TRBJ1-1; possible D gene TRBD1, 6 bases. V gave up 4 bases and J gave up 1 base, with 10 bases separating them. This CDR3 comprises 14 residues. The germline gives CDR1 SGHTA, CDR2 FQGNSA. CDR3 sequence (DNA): TGTGCCAGCAGCTCCCGGGGGGCGAACACTGAAGCTTTCTTT. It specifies CASSSRGANTEAFF.

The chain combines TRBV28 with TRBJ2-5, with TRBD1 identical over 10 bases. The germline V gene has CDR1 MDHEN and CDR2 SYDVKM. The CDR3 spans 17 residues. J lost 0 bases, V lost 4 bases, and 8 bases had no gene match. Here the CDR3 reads CASSSPRQGAHQETQYF. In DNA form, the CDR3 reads TGTGCCAGCAGTTCCCCCCGACAGGGGGCCCACCAAGAGACCCAGTACTTC.

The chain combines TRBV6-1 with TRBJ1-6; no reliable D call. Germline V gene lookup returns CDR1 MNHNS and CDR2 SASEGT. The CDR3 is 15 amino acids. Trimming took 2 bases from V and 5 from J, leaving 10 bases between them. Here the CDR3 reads CASSEIKENNSPLHF. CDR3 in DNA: TGTGCCAGCAGTGAAATTAAGGAGAATAATTCACCCCTCCACTTT.

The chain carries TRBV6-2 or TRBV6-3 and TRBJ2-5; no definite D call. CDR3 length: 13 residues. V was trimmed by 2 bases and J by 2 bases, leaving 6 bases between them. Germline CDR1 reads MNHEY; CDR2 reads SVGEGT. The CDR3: CASSYGRQETQYF. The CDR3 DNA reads TGTGCCAGCAGTTACGGCAGGCAAGAGACCCAGTACTTC.

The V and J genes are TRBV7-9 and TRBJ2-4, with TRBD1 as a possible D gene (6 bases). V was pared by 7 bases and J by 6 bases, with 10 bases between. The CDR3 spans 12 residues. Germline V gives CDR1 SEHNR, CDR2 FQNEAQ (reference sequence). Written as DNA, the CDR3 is TGTGCCAGCATGGACAGACGAAACATTCAGTACTTC. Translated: CASMDRRNIQYF.

CDR3 amino acids: CASSLPSGGAPDTQYF. The CDR3 coding sequence is TGCGCCAGCAGCCTCCCTAGCGGGGGGGCCCCAGATACGCAGTATTTT. The chain couples TRBV5-1 to TRBJ2-3; TRBD2 matches 12 bases. CDR1 and CDR2 (germline): SGHRS, YFSETQ. The CDR3 consists of 16 residues. J lost 4 bases, V lost 4 bases, and 7 bases had no gene match.

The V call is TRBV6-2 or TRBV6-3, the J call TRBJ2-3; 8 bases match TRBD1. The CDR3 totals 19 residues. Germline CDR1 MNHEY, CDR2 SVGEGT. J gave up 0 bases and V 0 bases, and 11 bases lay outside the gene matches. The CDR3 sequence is CASSYSSRGPLPSTDTQYF. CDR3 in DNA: TGTGCCAGCAGTTACTCAAGCAGGGGGCCCCTCCCTAGCACAGATACGCAGTATTTT.